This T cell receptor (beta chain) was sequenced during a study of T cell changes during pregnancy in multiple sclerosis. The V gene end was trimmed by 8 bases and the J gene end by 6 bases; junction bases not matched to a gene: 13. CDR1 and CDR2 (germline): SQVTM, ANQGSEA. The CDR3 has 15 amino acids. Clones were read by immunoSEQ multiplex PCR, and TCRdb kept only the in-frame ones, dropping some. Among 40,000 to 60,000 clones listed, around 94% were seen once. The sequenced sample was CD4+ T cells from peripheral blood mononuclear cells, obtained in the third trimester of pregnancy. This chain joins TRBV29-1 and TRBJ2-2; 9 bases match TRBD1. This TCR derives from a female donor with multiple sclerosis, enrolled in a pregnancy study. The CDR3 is CSRPLGTGKAGELFF. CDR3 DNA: TGCAGCCGGCCGCTCGGGACAGGGAAGGCCGGGGAGCTGTTTTTT.